This T cell receptor beta chain came from a study of OX40 agonist ivuxolimab in advanced cancers. Regarding the study as a whole: More expanded clones were found, on average, in CD8+ than in CD4+ T cells.

This clone was counted only a few times. Its antigen is not identified. Patients who had autoimmune disease history or got systemic immunosuppression were left out. Germline V gene sequence: CDR1 SGHDT, CDR2 YYEEEE. The CDR3 is 13 amino acids. V was pared by 4 bases and J by 7 bases, with 12 bases between. Here immunoSEQ multiplex PCR was the method, and the copy in TCRdb shows in-frame clones only, minus some. This sample yields approximately 73,000 clones, of which 85% to 90% are seen a single time; 13% belongs to the top ten. The V gene is TRBV5-6, the J gene TRBJ1-5; D not resolved. Sample: CD4+ or CD8+ T cells sorted from blood, taken in a trial of the OX40 agonist ivuxolimab. The receptor was derived from an adult with an advanced solid tumor such as melanoma, head and neck, liver or kidney cancer. The CDR3 loop reads CASSLGRGQPQHF. The CDR3 nucleotides are TGTGCCAGCAGCCTGGGGAGAGGGCAGCCCCAGCATTTT.